This record looks at one TCR beta chain sequence and its context. Its antigen is unknown. This sample was included in a study of Graves' ophthalmopathy and Graves' hyperthyroidism. Looking at the study overall: In this cohort's terms, stable hyperthyroidism meant no ophthalmopathy by 18 months of follow-up.

Pregnant or lactating patients and those with other autoimmune diseases or uncontrolled infections were excluded. Germline V gene lookup returns CDR1 SGHRS and CDR2 YFSETQ. This CDR3 contains 16 residues. Amplified material comprised TCR beta CDR3 regions derived from RNA transcripts. HTBI primers were employed in first-round RT-PCR, then a second-round multiplex PCR followed. In TCRdb, the multiplex PCR reads were re-called with MiXCR into one record per CDR3 protein. The profile covers roughly 600,000 distinct CDR3 sequences, with approximately 35% appearing a single time and roughly 4% taken by the ten largest. Study-wide points: Blood contained most expanded thyroid clonotypes exceeding 0.001 frequency.

The source of this sequence is an adult man with Graves' hyperthyroidism. The chain combines TRBV5-1 with TRBJ2-7, with TRBD2 as a possible D gene (7 bases). The J call may not be correct, given that the DNA end is closer to TRBJ2-1. The sample consisted of peripheral blood or thyroid tissue (not recorded which). The CDR3, as DNA: TGCGCCAGCAGCTTGCGACTTGCGGGGGCCTTCAATGAGCAGTTCTTC. Protein sequence: CASSLRLAGAFNEQFF.